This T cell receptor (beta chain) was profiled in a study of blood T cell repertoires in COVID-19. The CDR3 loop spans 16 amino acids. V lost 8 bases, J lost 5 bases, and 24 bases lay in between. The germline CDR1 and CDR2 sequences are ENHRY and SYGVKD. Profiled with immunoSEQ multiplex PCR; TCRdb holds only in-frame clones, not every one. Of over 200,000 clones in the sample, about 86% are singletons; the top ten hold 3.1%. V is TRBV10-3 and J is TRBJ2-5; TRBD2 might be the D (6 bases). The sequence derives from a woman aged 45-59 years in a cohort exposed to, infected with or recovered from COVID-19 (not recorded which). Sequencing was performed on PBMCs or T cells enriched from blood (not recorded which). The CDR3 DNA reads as TGTGCCATCCGGGCCGCGGGAAAGGAGGGGTTTGAGACCCAGTACTTC. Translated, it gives CAIRAAGKEGFETQYF.